This entry concerns a single TCR beta chain. The target of this receptor is not known. No base quality information exists; no much larger clone differs at one position. For this chain, trimming is 5 bases at the V end and 1 base at the J end, and the number of junction bases without a gene match is 11. Based on the germline V gene, the CDR1 and CDR2 sequences are SGHVS and FQNEAQ. The CDR3 measures 18 amino acids from cysteine to phenylalanine. Of the read, only the CDR3 DNA is kept; its 54 bases are in frame from base 1. To be included, a participant needed at least one PBMC sample from before ART initiation plus at least two post-ART samples. Every participant with HIV received treatment in the United States of America. Before DNA extraction, cryopreserved samples containing 1-10 million PBMC were thawed and washed. At the time of the earliest PBMC sample, participants with HIV were aged between about 20 and 54 years. Each participant contributed PBMC samples from 1-4 timepoints before ART initiation and 2-8 timepoints after ART initiation, with a median of 7 samples. Serial HIV viral load, CD4+ T-cell count, ART history and demographic data were obtained for every participant. A Qiagen kit on a QIAcube was used to extract genomic DNA from unsorted PBMC, with samples processed in batches of 12.

Sequencing of the TRB variable region was done with the immunoSEQ hsTCRB v3.0 assay at survey level resolution. TRB sequencing targeted a depth of about 40,000-50,000 T-cell genomes per sample. TRB libraries were pooled and sequenced on an Illumina MiSeq using a v3 150-cycle kit. Turning to the authors' computational methods: Analysis of repertoires was carried out in R inside a reproducible Nextflow workflow spanning QC, data transformation and analysis. Custom analyses were implemented in LymphoSeq2, an R package for AIRR-Seq data exploration. After excluding a few samples that yielded fewer than 5000 total TRB sequences, fewer than 200 HIV repertoires remained for analysis. Of the roughly 180 retained HIV repertoires, over 55 were collected before and around 130 after ART initiation. Repertoires were downsampled to 5000 TRB nucleotide sequences, with summary statistics averaged over 100 downsampling iterations. The analysis kept only TRB sequences whose CDR3 regions were at least seven amino acids long. Two measures captured diversity: a Shannon entropy-derived clonality score and the Gini coefficient. In repertoire networks, the top 5000 CDR3 amino acid sequences were linked whenever an edit distance of one separated two sequences. For TRB CDR3 amino acid sequences, GLIPH2 was used to predict antigen specificity groups and MHC restriction. Known CMV, EBV, HIV or tissue antigen associations were flagged by matching CDR3 amino acid sequences against VDJdb and McPAS-TCR. Pre-ART, post-ART and control groups were compared with Wilcoxon signed-rank tests and Holm-Bonferroni correction. TCRdb took over this immuneACCESS table, retaining in-frame rearrangements with V and J assigned. Such tables are incomplete; in checked studies, under half of the missing clones stem from an unresolved V gene, and the remainder is unexplained. Clonal size and the V and J genes are those of that table, whereas D and trimming came from the DNA. The sample table lists more than 10,000 clones, more than 70% of them with a count of one. The leading ten clones occupy 15% to 25% of the sample.

This sample is drawn from a study of long-term antiretroviral therapy in people with HIV (dated by TCRdb to between 2021 and 2024). With respect to the entire study: The earliest samples were collected roughly a decade before the 2015 WHO recommendation for immediate ART, at a time when ART was usually postponed until CD4 counts fell. From 30 to 35 adults with confirmed HIV infection, the cohort provided 192 cryopreserved PBMC samples, gathered serially across a mean of about 6 years (range 1-12). Of the 30 to 35 participants with HIV, 10 to 11 were female. Test extractions of a monoclonal T-cell line alongside some 35 polyclonal samples showed no cross-contamination during QIAcube processing. Whether ART initiation and durable HIV suppression were associated with changes in peripheral blood TRB repertoire composition and diversity was tested in a retrospective serial study. Study-level results and caveats: The samples span the years 2004 to 2017, and the ART regimens used may be less effective than current regimens. Since PBMC availability was limited, sequencing covered only the TCR beta chain, with no alpha chain pairing. Narrower CDR3 length ranges were observed in HIV repertoires than in controls, and an antigen-experienced repertoire with only a slight naive shift after ART was suggested by the network structure. No data were available on ART adherence, viral resistance or therapy changes, limiting inferences about post-ART repertoire changes. At every time point, the repertoire was dominated by expanded TRB clones first identified before ART initiation, although this dominance fluctuated and, in many PLHIV, declined after ART. Because pre-ART samples had limited cell numbers, unsorted PBMC were profiled rather than sorted CD4+ and CD8+ T cells. Starting ART was linked to a significant rise in TRB diversity, yet even after long-term ART the diversity remained significantly lower than in transplant donor controls.

Sample: unsorted PBMCs, taken 0.5 years before starting antiretroviral therapy. The receptor was isolated from a woman aged 40 to 50 with HIV. The V gene is TRBV7-8 and the J gene is TRBJ2-3; 11 bases in between match TRBD2. Here is the DNA: TGTGCCAGCAGCCCCACAAGGTTACTAGCGGGGGGCACAGATACGCAGTATTTT. Translated, it reads CASSPTRLLAGGTDTQYF. This CDR3, with the reference TRBV7-8 and TRBJ2-3 proteins standing in past its ends, gives the full variable domain GAGVSQSPRYKVAKRGQDVALRCDPISGHVSLFWYQQALGQGPEFLTYFQNEAQLDKSGLPSDRFFAERPEGSVSTLKIQRTQQEDSAVYLCASSPTRLLAGGTDTQYFGPGTRLTVL.